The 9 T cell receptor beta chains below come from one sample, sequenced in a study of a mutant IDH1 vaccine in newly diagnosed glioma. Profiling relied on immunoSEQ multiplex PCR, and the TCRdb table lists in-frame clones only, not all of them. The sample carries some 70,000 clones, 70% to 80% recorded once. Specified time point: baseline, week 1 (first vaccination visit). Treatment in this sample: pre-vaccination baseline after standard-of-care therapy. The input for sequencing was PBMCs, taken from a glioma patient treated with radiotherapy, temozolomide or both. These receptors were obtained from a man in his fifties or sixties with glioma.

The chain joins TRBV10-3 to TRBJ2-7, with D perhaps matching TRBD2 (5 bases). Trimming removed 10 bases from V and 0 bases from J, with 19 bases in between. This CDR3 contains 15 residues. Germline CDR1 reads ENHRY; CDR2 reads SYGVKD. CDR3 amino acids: CATMRSGESSYEQYF. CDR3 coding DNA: TGTGCCACCATGCGTTCCGGGGAAAGCTCCTACGAGCAGTACTTC.

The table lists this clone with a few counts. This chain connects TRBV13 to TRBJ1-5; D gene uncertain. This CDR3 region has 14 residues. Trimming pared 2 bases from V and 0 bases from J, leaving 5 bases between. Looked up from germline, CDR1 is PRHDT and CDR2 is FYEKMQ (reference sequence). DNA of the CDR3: TGTGCCAGCAGCTTAAGGGTTAGCAATCAGCCCCAGCATTTT. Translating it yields CASSLRVSNQPQHF.

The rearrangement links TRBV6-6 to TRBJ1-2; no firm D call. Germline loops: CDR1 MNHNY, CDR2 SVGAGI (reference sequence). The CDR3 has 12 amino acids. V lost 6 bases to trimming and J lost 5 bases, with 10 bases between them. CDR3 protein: CASRTDRYGYTF. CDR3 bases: TGTGCCAGCAGAACCGACCGTTATGGCTACACCTTC.

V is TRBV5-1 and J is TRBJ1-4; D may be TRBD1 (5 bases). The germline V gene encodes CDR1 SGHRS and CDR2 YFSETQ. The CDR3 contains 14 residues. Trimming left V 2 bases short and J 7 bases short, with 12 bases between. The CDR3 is CASSFWGPPEKLFF. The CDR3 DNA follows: TGCGCCAGCAGCTTTTGGGGCCCACCTGAAAAACTGTTTTTT. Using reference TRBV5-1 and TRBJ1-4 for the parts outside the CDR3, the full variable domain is KAGVTQTPRYLIKTRGQQVTLSCSPISGHRSVSWYQQTPGQGLQFLFEYFSETQRNKGNFPGRFSGRQFSNSRSEMNVSTLELGDSALYLCASSFWGPPEKLFFGSGTQLSVL.

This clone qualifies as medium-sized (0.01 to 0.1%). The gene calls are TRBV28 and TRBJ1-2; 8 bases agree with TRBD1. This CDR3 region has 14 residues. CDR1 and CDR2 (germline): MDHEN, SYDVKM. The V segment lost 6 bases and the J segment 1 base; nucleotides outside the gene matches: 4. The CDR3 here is CASRNDRGNYGYTF. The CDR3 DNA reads TGTGCCAGCAGGAACGACAGGGGTAACTATGGCTACACCTTC.

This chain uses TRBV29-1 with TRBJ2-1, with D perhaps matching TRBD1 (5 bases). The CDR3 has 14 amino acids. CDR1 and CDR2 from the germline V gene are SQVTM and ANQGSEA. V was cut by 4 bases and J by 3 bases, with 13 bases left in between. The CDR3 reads CSVGNDSYYNEQFF. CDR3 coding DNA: TGCAGCGTTGGGAACGACAGTTACTACAATGAGCAGTTCTTC.

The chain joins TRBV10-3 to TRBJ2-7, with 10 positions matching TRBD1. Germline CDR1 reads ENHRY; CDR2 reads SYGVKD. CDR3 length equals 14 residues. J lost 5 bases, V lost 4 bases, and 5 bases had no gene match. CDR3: CAISGGTGENEQYF. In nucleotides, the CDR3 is TGTGCCATCAGTGGGGGGACAGGGGAGAACGAGCAGTACTTC.

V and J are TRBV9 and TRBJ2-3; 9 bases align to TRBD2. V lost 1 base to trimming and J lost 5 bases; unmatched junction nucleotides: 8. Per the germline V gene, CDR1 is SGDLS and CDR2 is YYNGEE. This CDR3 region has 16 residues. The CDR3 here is CASSVQSGGRIDTQYF. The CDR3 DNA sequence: TGTGCCAGCAGCGTACAAAGCGGGGGGCGGATAGATACGCAGTATTTT.

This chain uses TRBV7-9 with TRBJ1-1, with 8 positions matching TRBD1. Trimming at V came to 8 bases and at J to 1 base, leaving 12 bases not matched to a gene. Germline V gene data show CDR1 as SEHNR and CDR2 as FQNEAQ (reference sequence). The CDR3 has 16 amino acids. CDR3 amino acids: CASEGQGNIPNTEAFF. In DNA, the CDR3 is TGTGCCAGCGAAGGACAGGGCAACATACCGAACACTGAAGCTTTCTTT.